The clone carrying this TCR beta chain was seen only a few times. Profiling relied on immunoSEQ multiplex PCR, and the TCRdb table lists in-frame clones only, not all of them. Of approximately 100,000 clones in the sample, 70% to 90% were seen once. The source of the sample is a study of blood T cell repertoires in COVID-19. With 0 bases clipped from V and 6 bases from J, the junction kept 5 bases outside the gene matches. CDR1 and CDR2 (germline): SEHNR, FQNEAQ (reference sequence). This CDR3 comprises 16 residues. V and J are TRBV7-9 and TRBJ1-6, with 7 bases lining up with TRBD1. This clonotype was obtained from a man in his forties or fifties in a cohort sampled during active COVID-19. The sequenced material came from peripheral blood. This CDR3 is CASSLAGAGGNSPLHF. CDR3 sequence (DNA): TGTGCCAGCAGCTTAGCGGGCGCAGGGGGTAATTCACCCCTCCACTTT.